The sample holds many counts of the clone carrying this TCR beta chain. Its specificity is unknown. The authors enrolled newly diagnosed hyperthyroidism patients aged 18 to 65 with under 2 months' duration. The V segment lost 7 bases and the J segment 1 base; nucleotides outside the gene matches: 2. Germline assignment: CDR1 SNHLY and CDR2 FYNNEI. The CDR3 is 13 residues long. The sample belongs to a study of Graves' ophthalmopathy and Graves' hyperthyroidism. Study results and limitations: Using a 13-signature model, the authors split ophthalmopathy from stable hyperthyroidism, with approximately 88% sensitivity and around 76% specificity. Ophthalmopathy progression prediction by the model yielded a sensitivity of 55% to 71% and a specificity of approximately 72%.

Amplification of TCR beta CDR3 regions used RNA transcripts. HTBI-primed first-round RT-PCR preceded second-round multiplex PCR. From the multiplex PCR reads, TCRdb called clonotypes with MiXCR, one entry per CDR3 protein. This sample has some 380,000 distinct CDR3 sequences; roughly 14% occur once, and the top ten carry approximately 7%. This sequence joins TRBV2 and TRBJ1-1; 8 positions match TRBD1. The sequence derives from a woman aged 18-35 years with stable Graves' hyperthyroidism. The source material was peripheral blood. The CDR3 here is CASTGQGNTEAFF. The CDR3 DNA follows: TGTGCCAGCACTGGACAGGGGAACACTGAAGCTTTCTTT. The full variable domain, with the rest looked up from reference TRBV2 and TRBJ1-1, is EPEVTQTPSHQVTQMGQEVILRCVPISNHLYFYWYRQILGQKVEFLVSFYNNEISEKSEIFDDQFSVERPDGSNFTLKIRSTKLEDSAMYFCASTGQGNTEAFFGQGTRLTVV.